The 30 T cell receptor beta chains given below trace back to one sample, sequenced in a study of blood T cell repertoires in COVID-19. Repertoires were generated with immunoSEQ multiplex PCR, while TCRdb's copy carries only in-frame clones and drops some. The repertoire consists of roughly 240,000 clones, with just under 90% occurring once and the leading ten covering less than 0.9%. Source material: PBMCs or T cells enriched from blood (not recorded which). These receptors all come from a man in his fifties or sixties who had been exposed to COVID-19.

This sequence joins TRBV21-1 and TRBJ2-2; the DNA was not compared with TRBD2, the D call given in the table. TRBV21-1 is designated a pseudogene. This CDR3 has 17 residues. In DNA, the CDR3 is TGTGCCAGCAGCATTCGGGGGTCCTCCTGGGGCACCGGGGAGCTGTTTTTT. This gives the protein CASSIRGSSWGTGELFF.

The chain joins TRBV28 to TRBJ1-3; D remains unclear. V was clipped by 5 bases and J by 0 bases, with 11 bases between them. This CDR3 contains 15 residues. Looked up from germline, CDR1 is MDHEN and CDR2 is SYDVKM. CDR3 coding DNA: TGTGCCAGCAGTCCCCCCGGGGTCTCTGGAAACACCATATATTTT. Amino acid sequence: CASSPPGVSGNTIYF.

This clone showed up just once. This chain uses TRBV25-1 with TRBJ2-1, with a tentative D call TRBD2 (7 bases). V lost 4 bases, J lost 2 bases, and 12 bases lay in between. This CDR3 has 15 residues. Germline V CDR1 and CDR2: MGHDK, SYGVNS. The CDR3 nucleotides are TGTGCCAGCAGTGGGGGGGGCCGGCCCTACAATGAGCAGTTCTTC. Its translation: CASSGGGRPYNEQFF.

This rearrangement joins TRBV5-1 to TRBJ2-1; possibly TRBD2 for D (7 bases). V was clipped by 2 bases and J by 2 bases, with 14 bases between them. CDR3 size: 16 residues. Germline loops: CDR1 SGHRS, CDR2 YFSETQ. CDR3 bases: TGCGCCAGCAGCTTAGTGGCGGGGGCGGCCTACAATGAGCAGTTCTTC. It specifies CASSLVAGAAYNEQFF.

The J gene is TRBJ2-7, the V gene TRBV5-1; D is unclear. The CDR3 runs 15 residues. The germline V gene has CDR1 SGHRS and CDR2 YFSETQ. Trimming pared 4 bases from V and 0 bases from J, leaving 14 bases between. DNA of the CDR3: TGCGCCAGCAGCATCGACACCTCAAGCTCCTACGAGCAGTACTTC. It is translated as CASSIDTSSSYEQYF. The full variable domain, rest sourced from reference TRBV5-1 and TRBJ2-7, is KAGVTQTPRYLIKTRGQQVTLSCSPISGHRSVSWYQQTPGQGLQFLFEYFSETQRNKGNFPGRFSGRQFSNSRSEMNVSTLELGDSALYLCASSIDTSSSYEQYFGPGTRLTVT.

The CDR3 bases are TGCGCCAGCAGGAGGGTGTTCTCCTATAATTCACCCCTCCACTTT. This gives the protein CASRRVFSYNSPLHF. This chain joins TRBV5-1 and TRBJ1-6; D remains ambiguous. Looked up from germline, CDR1 is SGHRS and CDR2 is YFSETQ. With 5 bases removed from V and 0 bases from J, the gap between germline ends came to 9 bases. The CDR3 runs to 15 residues.

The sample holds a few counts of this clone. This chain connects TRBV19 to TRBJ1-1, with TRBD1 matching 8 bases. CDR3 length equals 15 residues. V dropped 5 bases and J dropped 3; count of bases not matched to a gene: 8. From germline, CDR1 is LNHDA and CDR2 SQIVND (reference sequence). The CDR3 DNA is TGTGCCAGTAGTCCAGGACAGGGTTTGTACACTGAAGCTTTCTTT. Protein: CASSPGQGLYTEAFF.

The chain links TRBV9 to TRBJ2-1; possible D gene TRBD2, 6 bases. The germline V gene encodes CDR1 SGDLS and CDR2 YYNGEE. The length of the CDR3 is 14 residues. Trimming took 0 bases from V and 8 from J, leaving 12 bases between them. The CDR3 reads CASSVVGDSDEQFF. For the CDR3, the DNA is TGTGCCAGCAGCGTAGTTGGGGACTCAGATGAGCAGTTCTTC. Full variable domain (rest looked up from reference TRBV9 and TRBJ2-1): DSGVTQTPKHLITATGQRVTLRCSPRSGDLSVYWYQQSLDQGLQFLIQYYNGEERAKGNILERFSAQQFPDLHSELNLSSLELGDSALYFCASSVVGDSDEQFFGPGTRLTVL.

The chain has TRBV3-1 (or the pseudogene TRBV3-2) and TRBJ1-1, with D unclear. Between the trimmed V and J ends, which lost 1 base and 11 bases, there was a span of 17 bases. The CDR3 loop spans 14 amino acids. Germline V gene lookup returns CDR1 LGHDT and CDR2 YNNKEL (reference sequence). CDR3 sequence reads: CASSQGLGFFLAFF. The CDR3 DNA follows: TGTGCCAGCAGCCAAGGTCTGGGCTTCTTTTTGGCTTTCTTT.

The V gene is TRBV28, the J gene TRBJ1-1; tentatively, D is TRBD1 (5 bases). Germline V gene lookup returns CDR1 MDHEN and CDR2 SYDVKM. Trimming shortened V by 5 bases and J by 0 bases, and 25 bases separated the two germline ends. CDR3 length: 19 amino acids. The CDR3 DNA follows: TGTGCCAGCAGTGCGGGACGGCCCGGGGGGGGGTACATGAACACTGAAGCTTTCTTT. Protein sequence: CASSAGRPGGGYMNTEAFF. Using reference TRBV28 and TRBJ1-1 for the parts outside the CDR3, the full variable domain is DVKVTQSSRYLVKRTGEKVFLECVQDMDHENMFWYRQDPGLGLRLIYFSYDVKMKEKGDIPEGYSVSREKKERFSLILESASTNQTSMYLCASSAGRPGGGYMNTEAFFGQGTRLTVV.

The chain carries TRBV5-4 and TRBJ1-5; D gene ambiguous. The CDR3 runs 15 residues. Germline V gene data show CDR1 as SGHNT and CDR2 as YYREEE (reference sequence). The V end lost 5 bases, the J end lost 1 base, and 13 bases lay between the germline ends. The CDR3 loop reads CASSSTPGSNQPQHF. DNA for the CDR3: TGTGCCAGCAGTTCGACCCCCGGGAGCAATCAGCCCCAGCATTTT.

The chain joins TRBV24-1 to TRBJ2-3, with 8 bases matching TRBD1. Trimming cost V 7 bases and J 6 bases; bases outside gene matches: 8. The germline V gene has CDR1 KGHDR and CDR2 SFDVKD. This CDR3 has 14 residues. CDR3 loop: CATSTGGGRDTQYF. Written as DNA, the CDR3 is TGTGCCACCAGCACAGGGGGTGGCCGGGATACGCAGTATTTT.

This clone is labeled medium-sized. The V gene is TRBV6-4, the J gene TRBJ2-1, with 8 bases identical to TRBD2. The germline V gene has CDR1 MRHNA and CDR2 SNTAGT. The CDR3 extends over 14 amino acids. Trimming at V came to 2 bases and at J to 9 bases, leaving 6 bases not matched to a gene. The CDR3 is CASSDGSGGAEQFF. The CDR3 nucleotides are TGTGCCAGCAGTGACGGGAGCGGGGGAGCTGAGCAGTTCTTC.

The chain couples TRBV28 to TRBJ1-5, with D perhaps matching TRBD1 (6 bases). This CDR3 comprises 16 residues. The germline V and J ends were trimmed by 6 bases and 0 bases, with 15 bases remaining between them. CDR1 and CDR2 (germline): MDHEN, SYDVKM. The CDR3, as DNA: TGTGCCAGCAGGGGCACAGGGTTTGTTAGCAATCAGCCCCAGCATTTT. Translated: CASRGTGFVSNQPQHF.

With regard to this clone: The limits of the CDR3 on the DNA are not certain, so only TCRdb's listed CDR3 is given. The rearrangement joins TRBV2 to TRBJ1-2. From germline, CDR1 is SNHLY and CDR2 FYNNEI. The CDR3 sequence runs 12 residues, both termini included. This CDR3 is CASSDMWAGGTF.

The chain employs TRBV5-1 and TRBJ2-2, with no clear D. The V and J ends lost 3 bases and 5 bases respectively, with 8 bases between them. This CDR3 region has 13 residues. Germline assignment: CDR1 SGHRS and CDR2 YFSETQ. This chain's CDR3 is CASSSGSTGELFF. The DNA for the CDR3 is TGCGCCAGCAGCTCCGGTTCAACCGGGGAGCTGTTTTTT.

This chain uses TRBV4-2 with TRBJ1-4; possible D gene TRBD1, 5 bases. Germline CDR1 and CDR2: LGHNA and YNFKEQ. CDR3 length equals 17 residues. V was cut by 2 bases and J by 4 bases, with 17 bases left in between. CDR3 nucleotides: TGTGCCAGCAGCCAATCTCGGGAGCAGGGTGGTAATGAAAAACTGTTTTTT. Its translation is CASSQSREQGGNEKLFF.

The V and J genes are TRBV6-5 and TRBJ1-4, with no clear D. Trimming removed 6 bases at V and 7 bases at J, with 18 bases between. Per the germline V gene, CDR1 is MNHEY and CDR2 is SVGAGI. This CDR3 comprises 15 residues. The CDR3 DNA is TGTGCCAGCAGGAAAAGCGTTACCGGGAGTGAAAAACTGTTTTTT. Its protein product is CASRKSVTGSEKLFF.

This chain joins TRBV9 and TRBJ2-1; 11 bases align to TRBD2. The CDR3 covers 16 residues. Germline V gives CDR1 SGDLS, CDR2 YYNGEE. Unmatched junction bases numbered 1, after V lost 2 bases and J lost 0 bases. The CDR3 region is CASSVTSGSSYNEQFF. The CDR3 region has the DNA TGTGCCAGCAGCGTCACTAGCGGGAGCTCCTACAATGAGCAGTTCTTC.

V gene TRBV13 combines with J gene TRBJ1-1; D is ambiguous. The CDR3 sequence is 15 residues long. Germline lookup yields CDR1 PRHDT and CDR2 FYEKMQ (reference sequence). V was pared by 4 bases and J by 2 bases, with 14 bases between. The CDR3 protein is CASSSSTYPNTEAFF. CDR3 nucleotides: TGTGCCAGCAGCTCGTCGACATACCCCAACACTGAAGCTTTCTTT.

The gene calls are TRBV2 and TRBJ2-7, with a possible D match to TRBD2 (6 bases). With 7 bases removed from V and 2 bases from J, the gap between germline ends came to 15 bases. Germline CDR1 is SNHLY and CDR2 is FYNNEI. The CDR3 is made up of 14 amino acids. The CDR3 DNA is TGTGCCAGCATCCTACCGGGGACTCCCTACGAGCAGTACGTC. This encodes CASILPGTPYEQYV.

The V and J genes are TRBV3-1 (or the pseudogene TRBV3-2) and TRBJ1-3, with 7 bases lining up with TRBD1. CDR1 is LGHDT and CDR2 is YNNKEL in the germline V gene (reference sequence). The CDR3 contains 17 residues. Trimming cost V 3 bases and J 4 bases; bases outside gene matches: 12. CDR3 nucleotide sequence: TGTGCCAGCAGCCACTCAGGACAGGTTTCGCGAGGAAACACCATATATTTT. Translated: CASSHSGQVSRGNTIYF.

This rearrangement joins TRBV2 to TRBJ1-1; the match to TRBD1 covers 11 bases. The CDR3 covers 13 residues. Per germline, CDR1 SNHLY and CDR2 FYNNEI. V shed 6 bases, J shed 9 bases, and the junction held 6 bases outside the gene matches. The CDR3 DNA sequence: TGTGCCAGCAGAGACGGGACAGGGGGGAAAGCTTTCTTT. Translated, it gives CASRDGTGGKAFF. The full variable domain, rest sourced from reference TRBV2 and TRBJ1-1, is EPEVTQTPSHQVTQMGQEVILRCVPISNHLYFYWYRQILGQKVEFLVSFYNNEISEKSEIFDDQFSVERPDGSNFTLKIRSTKLEDSAMYFCASRDGTGGKAFFGQGTRLTVV.

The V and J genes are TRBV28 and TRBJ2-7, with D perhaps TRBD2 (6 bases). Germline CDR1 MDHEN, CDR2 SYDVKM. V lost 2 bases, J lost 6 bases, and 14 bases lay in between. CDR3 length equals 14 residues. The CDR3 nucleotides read TGTGCCAGCAGTTTAGGAGGGGCCGCGTCCGAGCAGTACTTC. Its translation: CASSLGGAASEQYF.

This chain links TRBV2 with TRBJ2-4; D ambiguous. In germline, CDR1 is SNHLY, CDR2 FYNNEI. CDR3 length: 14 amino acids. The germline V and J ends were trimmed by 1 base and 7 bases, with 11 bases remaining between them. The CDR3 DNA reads TGTGCCAGCAGTGAAGGAATGCTTCGGAACATTCAGTACTTC. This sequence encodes CASSEGMLRNIQYF.

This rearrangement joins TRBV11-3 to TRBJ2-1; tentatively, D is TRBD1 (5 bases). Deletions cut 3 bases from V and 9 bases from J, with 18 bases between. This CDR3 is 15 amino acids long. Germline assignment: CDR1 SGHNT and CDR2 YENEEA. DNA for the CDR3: TGTGCCAGCAGCTTTAGGTCAGGGAATTTGGGTGAGCAGTTCTTC. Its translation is CASSFRSGNLGEQFF.

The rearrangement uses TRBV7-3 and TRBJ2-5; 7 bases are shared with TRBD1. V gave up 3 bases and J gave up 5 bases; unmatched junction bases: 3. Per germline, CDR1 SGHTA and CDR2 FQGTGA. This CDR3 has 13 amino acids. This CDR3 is CASSFKGAETQYF. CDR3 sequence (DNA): TGTGCCAGCAGCTTCAAGGGGGCGGAGACCCAGTACTTC. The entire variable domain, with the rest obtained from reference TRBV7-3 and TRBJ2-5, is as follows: GAGVSQTPSNKVTEKGKYVELRCDPISGHTALYWYRQSLGQGPEFLIYFQGTGAADDSGLPNDRFFAVRPEGSVSTLKIQRTERGDSAVYLCASSFKGAETQYFGPGTRLLVL.

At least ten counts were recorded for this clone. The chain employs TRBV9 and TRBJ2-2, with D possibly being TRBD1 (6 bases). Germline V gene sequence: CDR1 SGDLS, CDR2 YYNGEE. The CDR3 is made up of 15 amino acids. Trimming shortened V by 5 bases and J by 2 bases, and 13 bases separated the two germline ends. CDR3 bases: TGTGCCAGCAGAGCCGGGGACATCAACACCGGGGAGCTGTTTTTT. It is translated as CASRAGDINTGELFF.

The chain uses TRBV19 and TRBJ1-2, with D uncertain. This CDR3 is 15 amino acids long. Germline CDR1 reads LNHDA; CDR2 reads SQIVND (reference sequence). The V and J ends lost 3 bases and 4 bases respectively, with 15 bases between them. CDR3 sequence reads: CASSILEREVYGYTF. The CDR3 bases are TGTGCCAGTAGTATTCTTGAGAGGGAAGTCTATGGCTACACCTTC.

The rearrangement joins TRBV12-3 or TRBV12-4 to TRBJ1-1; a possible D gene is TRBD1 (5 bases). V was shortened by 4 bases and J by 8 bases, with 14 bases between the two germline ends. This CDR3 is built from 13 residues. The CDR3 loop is CASSSSVGGEAFF. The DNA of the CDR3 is TGTGCCAGCAGTTCATCAGTCGGGGGAGAAGCTTTCTTT.